The T cell receptor beta chain described here comes from a study of OX40 agonist ivuxolimab in advanced cancers. Overall study results and limits: Antigen targets of the expanded peripheral T cells went undetermined. Clones of CD4+ and CD8+ blood T cells grew by week 6 at doses of 0.1 to 3.0 mg/kg.

For this clone: Its antigen is not identified.

Method: immunoSEQ multiplex PCR; TCRdb's copy keeps in-frame clones and lacks some. The sample shows fewer than 80,000 clones, roughly nine tenths of them seen only once. The CDR3 is made up of 19 amino acids. Per the germline V gene, CDR1 is GTSNPN and CDR2 is SVGIG (reference sequence). V lost 4 bases and J lost 6; bases outside the gene matches: 23. V and J are TRBV30 and TRBJ2-7; 11 positions agree with TRBD2. Here the sequenced sample was CD4+ or CD8+ T cells sorted from blood, taken in a trial of the OX40 agonist ivuxolimab. The sequence was obtained from an adult with an advanced solid tumor such as melanoma, head and neck, liver or kidney cancer. This CDR3 is CAWNPGGVLAGVIIGEQYF. CDR3 sequence (DNA): TGTGCCTGGAACCCCGGGGGGGTACTAGCGGGAGTAATTATAGGCGAGCAGTACTTC.